This passage covers 14 T cell receptor beta chains from one sample sequenced in a study of neoadjuvant nivolumab and ipilimumab in lung cancer. Clones were sequenced by immunoSEQ multiplex PCR, and TCRdb holds only the in-frame ones, with some missing. The sample lists several thousand clones, about 88% occurring once. The source was tumor tissue, collected after neoadjuvant nivolumab, alone or with ipilimumab, at or shortly before surgery. These receptors all stem from an adult with non-small cell lung cancer.

The chain links TRBV9 to TRBJ2-1; the D gene is possibly TRBD1 (7 bases). CDR3 length equals 16 residues. Trimming removed 7 bases from V and 4 bases from J, with 21 bases in between. Germline V lookup: CDR1 SGDLS, CDR2 YYNGEE. CDR3 coding DNA: TGTGCCAGCCCACTAGAGGGGGCGGGGCTTTACAATGAGCAGTTCTTC. Translation gives CASPLEGAGLYNEQFF.

This clone came up once. The rearrangement joins TRBV6-5 to TRBJ2-7, with D perhaps TRBD2 (6 bases). The CDR3 runs to 15 residues. Between the trimmed V and J ends, which lost 6 bases and 5 bases, there was a span of 20 bases. Germline lookup yields CDR1 MNHEY and CDR2 SVGAGI. CDR3 protein: CASSRSAGSQHEQYF. The CDR3 nucleotides are TGTGCCAGCAGCAGAAGCGCGGGAAGCCAGCACGAGCAGTACTTC.

The chain links TRBV6-6 to TRBJ2-3; D is perhaps TRBD2 (5 bases). The CDR3 covers 13 residues. The germline V and J ends were trimmed by 8 bases and 3 bases, with 12 bases remaining between them. CDR1 and CDR2 from the germline V gene are MNHNY and SVGAGI (reference sequence). The CDR3 coding sequence is TGTGCCAGCGTCCGGGGATCAACAGATACGCAGTATTTT. Translating gives CASVRGSTDTQYF.

The J gene is TRBJ2-3, the V gene TRBV7-9; 12 nucleotides match TRBD2. Germline values: CDR1 SEHNR, CDR2 FQNEAQ (reference sequence). The length of the CDR3 is 16 residues. V shed 3 bases and J 5 bases; nucleotides not matched to a gene: 6. The CDR3 sequence is CASSLRLAGVGDTQYF. The CDR3 DNA reads as TGTGCCAGCAGCTTGCGACTAGCGGGAGTGGGAGATACGCAGTATTTT.

The chain has TRBV30 and TRBJ2-7, with D possibly being TRBD1 (6 bases). V was clipped by 1 base and J by 3 bases, with 7 bases between them. The CDR3 is 12 residues long. Germline CDR1 GTSNPN, CDR2 SVGIG (reference sequence). The CDR3 sequence is CAWSGTDYEQYF. CDR3 bases: TGTGCCTGGAGTGGGACAGACTACGAGCAGTACTTC.

The J gene is TRBJ2-3, the V gene TRBV5-5, with 14 positions matching TRBD2. The CDR3 runs to 19 residues. Germline V gene lookup returns CDR1 SGHKS and CDR2 YYEKEE (reference sequence). Unmatched junction bases numbered 8, after V lost 1 base and J lost 1 base. In DNA, the CDR3 is TGTGCCAGCAGCTTGCTAGGGACTAGCGGGAGATGGCGCACAGATACGCAGTATTTT. It specifies CASSLLGTSGRWRTDTQYF. The full variable domain, its missing parts supplied by reference TRBV5-5 and TRBJ2-3, is DAGVTQSPTHLIKTRGQQVTLRCSPISGHKSVSWYQQVLGQGPQFIFQYYEKEERGRGNFPDRFSARQFPNYSSELNVNALLLGDSALYLCASSLLGTSGRWRTDTQYFGPGTRLTVL.

The rearrangement joins TRBV4-3 to TRBJ1-1, with D possibly TRBD1 on 5 matching bases. The CDR3 has 13 residues. CDR1 and CDR2 from the germline V gene are LGHNA and YSLEER. With 3 bases removed from V and 5 bases from J, the gap between germline ends came to 10 bases. CDR3: CASSQEAGTEAFF. CDR3 coding DNA: TGCGCCAGCAGCCAGGAAGCAGGGACTGAAGCTTTCTTT.

This chain uses TRBV27 with TRBJ2-6, with D unresolved. Germline V gene lookup returns CDR1 MNHEY and CDR2 SMNVEV (reference sequence). CDR3 length: 16 amino acids. Trimming left V 3 bases short and J 0 bases short, with 9 bases between. CDR3 sequence: CASSLDGSSGANVLTF. The CDR3 DNA is TGTGCCAGCAGTTTGGACGGAAGCTCTGGGGCCAACGTCCTGACTTTC.

The J gene is TRBJ1-1, the V gene TRBV7-9; D not resolved. Trimming pared 3 bases from V and 0 bases from J, leaving 2 bases between. Germline V gene data show CDR1 as SEHNR and CDR2 as FQNEAQ (reference sequence). This CDR3 has 12 residues. The CDR3 loop reads CASSLMNTEAFF. CDR3 sequence (DNA): TGTGCCAGCAGCTTGATGAACACTGAAGCTTTCTTT.

This chain uses TRBV2 with TRBJ2-7, with 8 bases matching TRBD1. Trimming removed 8 bases from V and 1 base from J; junction bases left unmatched: 4. The CDR3 extends over 13 amino acids. The germline CDR1 and CDR2 sequences are SNHLY and FYNNEI. CDR3: CASGGTGSYEQYF. The CDR3 DNA is TGTGCCAGCGGGGGGACAGGTTCCTACGAGCAGTACTTC.

The chain is built from TRBV4-1 and TRBJ1-1; 7 bases fit TRBD1. The germline V gene encodes CDR1 MGHRA and CDR2 YSYEKL. V lost 1 base, J lost 5 bases, and 4 bases stayed unmatched. The CDR3 is 14 residues long. The CDR3 here is CASSQGDRETEAFF. The CDR3 DNA is TGCGCCAGCAGCCAAGGAGACAGGGAAACTGAAGCTTTCTTT.

CDR3 nucleotides: TGTGCCAGCAGCTTAGAGGGACAGGGGGGCACTGAAGCTTTCTTT. As protein: CASSLEGQGGTEAFF. The V call is TRBV7-9, the J call TRBJ1-1; 11 bases map to TRBD1. Trimming cost V 1 base and J 4 bases; bases outside gene matches: 2. Germline CDR1 reads SEHNR; CDR2 reads FQNEAQ (reference sequence). The CDR3 sequence is 15 residues long. Based on the CDR3 plus reference TRBV7-9 and TRBJ1-1, the full variable domain is DTGVSQNPRHKITKRGQNVTFRCDPISEHNRLYWYRQTLGQGPEFLTYFQNEAQLEKSRLLSDRFSAERPKGSFSTLEIQRTEQGDSAMYLCASSLEGQGGTEAFFGQGTRLTVV.

This clone was observed a handful of times. This sequence joins TRBV5-1 and TRBJ1-2; D call uncertain. CDR3 length equals 13 residues. V lost 1 base, J lost 5 bases, and 9 bases lay in between. The germline CDR1 and CDR2 sequences are SGHRS and YFSETQ. The CDR3: CASSLTGEYGYTF. In nucleotides, the CDR3 is TGCGCCAGCAGCTTGACCGGGGAATATGGCTACACCTTC.

This chain uses TRBV19 with TRBJ1-2, with 7 bases lining up with TRBD1. V lost 3 bases, J lost 3 bases, and 7 bases stayed unmatched. CDR3 size: 15 residues. Germline V CDR1 and CDR2: LNHDA, SQIVND (reference sequence). CDR3 region: CASSILPGTDYGYTF. The CDR3 DNA reads TGTGCCAGTAGTATTCTACCCGGGACAGACTATGGCTACACCTTC.